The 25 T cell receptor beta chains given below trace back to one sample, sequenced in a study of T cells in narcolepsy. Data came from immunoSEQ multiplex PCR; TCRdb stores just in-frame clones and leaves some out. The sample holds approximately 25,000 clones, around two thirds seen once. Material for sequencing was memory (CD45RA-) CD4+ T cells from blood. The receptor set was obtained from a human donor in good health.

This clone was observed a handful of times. CDR3: CASRRTPYEQYF. As DNA, the CDR3 is TGTGCCAGCAGAAGGACCCCCTACGAGCAGTACTTC. The J gene is TRBJ2-7, the V gene TRBV2; the D is unclear. V lost 6 bases and J lost 2, with 8 bases in between. CDR1 SNHLY and CDR2 FYNNEI come from the germline V gene. The CDR3 has 12 residues.

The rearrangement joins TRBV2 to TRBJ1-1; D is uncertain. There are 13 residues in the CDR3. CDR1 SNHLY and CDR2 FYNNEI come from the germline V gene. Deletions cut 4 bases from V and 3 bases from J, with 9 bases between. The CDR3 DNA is TGTGCCAGCAGTGCGGAGCTTGACACTGAAGCTTTCTTT. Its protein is CASSAELDTEAFF.

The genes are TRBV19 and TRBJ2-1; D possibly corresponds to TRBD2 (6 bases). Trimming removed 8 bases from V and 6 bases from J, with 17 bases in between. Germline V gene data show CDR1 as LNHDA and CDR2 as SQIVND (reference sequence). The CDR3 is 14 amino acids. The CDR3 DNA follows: TGTGCCAGTTCTCTGGAGGGGCCCCCCAATGAGCAGTTCTTC. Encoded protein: CASSLEGPPNEQFF.

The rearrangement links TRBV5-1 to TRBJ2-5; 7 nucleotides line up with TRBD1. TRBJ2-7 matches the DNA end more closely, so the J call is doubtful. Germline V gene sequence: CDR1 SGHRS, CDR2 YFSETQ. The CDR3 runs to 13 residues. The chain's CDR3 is CASTLSQGLEQYF. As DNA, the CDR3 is TGCGCCAGCACCCTATCACAGGGGCTCGAGCAGTACTTC.

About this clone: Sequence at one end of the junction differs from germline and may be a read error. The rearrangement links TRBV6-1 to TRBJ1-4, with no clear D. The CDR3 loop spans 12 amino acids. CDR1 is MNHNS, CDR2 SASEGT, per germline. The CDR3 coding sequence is TGTGCCAGCAGGGAAGTTAATGAAAAACTGTTTTTT. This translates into CASREVNEKLFF.

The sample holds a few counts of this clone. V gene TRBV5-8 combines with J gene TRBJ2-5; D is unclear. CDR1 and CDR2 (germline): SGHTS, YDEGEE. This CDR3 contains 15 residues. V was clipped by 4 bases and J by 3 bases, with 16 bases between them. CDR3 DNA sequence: TGTGCCAGCAGCCTTTCTAGTGCCACGAAAGAGACCCAGTACTTC. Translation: CASSLSSATKETQYF.

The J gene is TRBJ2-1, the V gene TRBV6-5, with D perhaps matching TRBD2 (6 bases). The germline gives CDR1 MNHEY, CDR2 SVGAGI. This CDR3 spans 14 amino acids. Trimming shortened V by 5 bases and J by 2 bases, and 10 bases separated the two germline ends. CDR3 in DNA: TGTGCCAGCAGTCGACTAGATCCCTACAATGAGCAGTTCTTC. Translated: CASSRLDPYNEQFF.

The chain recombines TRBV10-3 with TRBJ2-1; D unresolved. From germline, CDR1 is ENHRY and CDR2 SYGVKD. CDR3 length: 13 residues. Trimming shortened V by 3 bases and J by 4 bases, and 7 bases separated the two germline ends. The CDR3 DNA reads TGTGCCATCAGTGACCCTAATTACAATGAGCAGTTCTTC. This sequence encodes CAISDPNYNEQFF.

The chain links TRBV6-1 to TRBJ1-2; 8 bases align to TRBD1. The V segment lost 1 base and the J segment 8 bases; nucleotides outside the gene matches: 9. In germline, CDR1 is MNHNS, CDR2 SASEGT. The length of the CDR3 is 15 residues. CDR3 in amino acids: CASSEGTGNWNGYTF. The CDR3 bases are TGTGCCAGCAGTGAAGGGACAGGGAATTGGAACGGCTACACCTTC.

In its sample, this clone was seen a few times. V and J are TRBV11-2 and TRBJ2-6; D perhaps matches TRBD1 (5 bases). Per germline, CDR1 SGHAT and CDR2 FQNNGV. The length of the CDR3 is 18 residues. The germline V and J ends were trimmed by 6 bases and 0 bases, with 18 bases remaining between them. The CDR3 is CASRLLRGQLSGANVLTF. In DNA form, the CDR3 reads TGTGCCAGCAGGCTACTAAGGGGCCAGCTCTCTGGGGCCAACGTCCTGACTTTC.

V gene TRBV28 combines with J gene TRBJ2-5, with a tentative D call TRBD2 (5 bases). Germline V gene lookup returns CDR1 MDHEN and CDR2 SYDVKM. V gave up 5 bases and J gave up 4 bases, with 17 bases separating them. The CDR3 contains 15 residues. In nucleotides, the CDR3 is TGTGCCAGCAGTCCCTCTGGCGGAGGTCGAGAGACCCAGTACTTC. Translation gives CASSPSGGGRETQYF.

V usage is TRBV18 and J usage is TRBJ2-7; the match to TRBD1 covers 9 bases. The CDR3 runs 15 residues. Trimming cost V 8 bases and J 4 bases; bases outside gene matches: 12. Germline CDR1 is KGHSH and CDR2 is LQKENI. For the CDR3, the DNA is TGTGCCAGCCCTCCGAGGACAGGGGTTCGGTACGAGCAGTACTTC. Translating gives CASPPRTGVRYEQYF. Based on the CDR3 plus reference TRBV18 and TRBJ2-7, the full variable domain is NAGVMQNPRHLVRRRGQEARLRCSPMKGHSHVYWYRQLPEEGLKFMVYLQKENIIDESGMPKERFSAEFPKEGPSILRIQQVVRGDSAAYFCASPPRTGVRYEQYFGPGTRLTVT.

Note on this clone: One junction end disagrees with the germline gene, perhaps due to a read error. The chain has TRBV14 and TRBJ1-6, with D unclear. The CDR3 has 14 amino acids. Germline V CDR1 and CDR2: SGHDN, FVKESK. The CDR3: CASSAGDNNSPPHF. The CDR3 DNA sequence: TGTGCCAGCAGCGCAGGAGATAATAATTCACCCCCCCACTTT.

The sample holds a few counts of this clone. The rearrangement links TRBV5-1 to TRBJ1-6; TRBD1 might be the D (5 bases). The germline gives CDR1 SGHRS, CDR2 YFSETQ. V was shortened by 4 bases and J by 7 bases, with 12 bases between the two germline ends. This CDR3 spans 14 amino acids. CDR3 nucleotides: TGCGCCAGCAGCCCGGGGACTCTCAATTCACCCCTCCACTTT. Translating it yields CASSPGTLNSPLHF.

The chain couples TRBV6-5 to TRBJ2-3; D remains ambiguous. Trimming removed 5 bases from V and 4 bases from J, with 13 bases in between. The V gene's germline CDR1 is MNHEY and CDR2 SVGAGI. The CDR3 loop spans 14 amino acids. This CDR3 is CASSENFVADTQYF. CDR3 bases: TGTGCCAGCAGTGAAAACTTTGTTGCAGATACGCAGTATTTT.

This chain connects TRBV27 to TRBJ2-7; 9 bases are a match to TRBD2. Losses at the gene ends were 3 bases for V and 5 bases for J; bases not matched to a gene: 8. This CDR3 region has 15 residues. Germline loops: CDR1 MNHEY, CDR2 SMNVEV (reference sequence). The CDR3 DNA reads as TGTGCCAGCAGTTTCCGTAGCGGGAGAAACAACGAGCAGTACTTC. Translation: CASSFRSGRNNEQYF.

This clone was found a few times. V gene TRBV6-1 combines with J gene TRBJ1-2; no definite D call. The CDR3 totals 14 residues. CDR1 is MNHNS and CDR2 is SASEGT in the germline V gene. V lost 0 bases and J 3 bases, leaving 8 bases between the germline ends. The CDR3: CASSEAGSDYGYTF. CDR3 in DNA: TGTGCCAGCAGTGAAGCTGGCAGCGACTATGGCTACACCTTC.

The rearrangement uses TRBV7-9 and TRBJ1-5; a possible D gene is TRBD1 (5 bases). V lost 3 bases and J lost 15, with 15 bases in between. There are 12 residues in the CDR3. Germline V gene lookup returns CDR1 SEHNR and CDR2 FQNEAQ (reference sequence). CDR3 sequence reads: CASSLTAGAWHF. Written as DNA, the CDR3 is TGTGCCAGCAGCTTGACAGCTGGGGCCTGGCATTTT.

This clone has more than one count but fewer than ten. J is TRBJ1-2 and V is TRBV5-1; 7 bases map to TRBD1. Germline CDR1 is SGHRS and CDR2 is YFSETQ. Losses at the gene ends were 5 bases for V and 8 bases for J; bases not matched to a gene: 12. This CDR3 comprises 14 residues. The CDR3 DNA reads TGCGCCAGCAGATCAACTGACAGGGCAGGAGGCTACACCTTC. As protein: CASRSTDRAGGYTF.

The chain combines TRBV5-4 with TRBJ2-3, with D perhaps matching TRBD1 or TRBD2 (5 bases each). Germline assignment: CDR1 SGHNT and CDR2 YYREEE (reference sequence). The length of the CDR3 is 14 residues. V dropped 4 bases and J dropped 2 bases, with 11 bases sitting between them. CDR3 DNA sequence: TGTGCCAGCAGCCCGGGACCCCACACAGATACGCAGTATTTT. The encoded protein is CASSPGPHTDTQYF.

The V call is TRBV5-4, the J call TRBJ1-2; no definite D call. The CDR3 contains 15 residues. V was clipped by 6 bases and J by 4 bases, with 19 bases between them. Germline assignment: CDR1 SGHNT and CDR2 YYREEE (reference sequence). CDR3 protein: CASTPGGASIYGYTF. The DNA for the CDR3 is TGTGCCAGCACCCCTGGAGGAGCCTCCATCTATGGCTACACCTTC.

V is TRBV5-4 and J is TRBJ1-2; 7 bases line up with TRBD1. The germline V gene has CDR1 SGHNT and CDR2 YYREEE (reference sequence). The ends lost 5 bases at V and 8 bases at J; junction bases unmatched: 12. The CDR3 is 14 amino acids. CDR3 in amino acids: CASRAAGGSLGYTF. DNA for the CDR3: TGTGCCAGCAGAGCAGCAGGGGGTAGTCTAGGCTACACCTTC.

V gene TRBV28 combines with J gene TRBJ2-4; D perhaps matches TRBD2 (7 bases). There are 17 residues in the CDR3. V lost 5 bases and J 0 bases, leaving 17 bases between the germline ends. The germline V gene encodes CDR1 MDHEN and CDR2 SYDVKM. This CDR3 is CASSPRGAGTAKNIQYF. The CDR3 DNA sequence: TGTGCCAGCAGTCCTCGGGGGGCAGGAACAGCCAAAAACATTCAGTACTTC. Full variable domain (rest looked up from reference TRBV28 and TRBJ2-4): DVKVTQSSRYLVKRTGEKVFLECVQDMDHENMFWYRQDPGLGLRLIYFSYDVKMKEKGDIPEGYSVSREKKERFSLILESASTNQTSMYLCASSPRGAGTAKNIQYFGAGTRLSVL.

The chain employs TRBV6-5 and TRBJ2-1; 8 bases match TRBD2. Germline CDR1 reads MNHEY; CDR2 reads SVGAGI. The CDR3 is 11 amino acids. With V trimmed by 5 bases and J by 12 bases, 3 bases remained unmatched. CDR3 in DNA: TGTGCCAGCAGTGGTCTAGCGGGGCAGTTCTTC. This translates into CASSGLAGQFF.

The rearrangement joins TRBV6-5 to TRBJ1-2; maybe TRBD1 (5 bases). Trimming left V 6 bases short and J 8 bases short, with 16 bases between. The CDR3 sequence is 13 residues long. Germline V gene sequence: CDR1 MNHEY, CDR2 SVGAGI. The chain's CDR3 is CASSERGIHGYTF. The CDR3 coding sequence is TGTGCCAGCAGCGAGCGGGGGATCCACGGCTACACCTTC.